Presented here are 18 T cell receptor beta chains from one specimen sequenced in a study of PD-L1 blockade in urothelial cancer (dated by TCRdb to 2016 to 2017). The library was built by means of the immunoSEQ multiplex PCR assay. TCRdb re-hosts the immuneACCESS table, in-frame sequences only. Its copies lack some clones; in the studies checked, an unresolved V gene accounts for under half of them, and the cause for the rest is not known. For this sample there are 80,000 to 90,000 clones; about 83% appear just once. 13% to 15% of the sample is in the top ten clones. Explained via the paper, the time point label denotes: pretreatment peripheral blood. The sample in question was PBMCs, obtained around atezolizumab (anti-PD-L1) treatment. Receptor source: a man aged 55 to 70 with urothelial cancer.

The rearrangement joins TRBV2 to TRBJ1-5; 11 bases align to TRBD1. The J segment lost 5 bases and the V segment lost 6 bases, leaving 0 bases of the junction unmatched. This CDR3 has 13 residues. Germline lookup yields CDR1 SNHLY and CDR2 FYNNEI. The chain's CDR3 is CASRDRGHQPQHF. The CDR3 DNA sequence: TGTGCCAGCAGGGACAGGGGGCATCAGCCCCAGCATTTT.

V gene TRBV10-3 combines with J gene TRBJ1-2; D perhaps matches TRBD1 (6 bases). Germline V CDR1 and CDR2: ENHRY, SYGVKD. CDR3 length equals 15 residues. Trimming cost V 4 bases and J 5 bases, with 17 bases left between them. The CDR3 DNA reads TGTGCCATCAGTGTGGACAGCACCTCTGTGTATGGCTACACCTTC. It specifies CAISVDSTSVYGYTF.

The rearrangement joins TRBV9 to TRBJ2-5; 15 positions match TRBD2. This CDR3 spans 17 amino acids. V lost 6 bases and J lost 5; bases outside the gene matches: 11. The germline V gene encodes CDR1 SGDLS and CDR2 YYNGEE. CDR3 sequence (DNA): TGTGCCAGCATCCGCGCTGGGACTAGCGGGAGGACGGAGACCCAGTACTTC. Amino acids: CASIRAGTSGRTETQYF.

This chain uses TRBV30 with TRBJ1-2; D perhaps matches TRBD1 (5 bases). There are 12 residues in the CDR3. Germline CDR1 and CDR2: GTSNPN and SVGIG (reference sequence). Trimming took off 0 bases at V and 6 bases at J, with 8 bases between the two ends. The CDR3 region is CAWSVTGDGYTF. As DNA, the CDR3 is TGTGCCTGGAGTGTAACAGGAGATGGCTACACCTTC.

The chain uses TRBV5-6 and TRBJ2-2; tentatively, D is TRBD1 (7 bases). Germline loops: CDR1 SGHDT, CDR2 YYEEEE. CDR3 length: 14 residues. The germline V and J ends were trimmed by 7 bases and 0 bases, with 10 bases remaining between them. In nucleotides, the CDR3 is TGTGCCAGCGCGGGACAGACGAACACCGGGGAGCTGTTTTTT. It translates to CASAGQTNTGELFF.

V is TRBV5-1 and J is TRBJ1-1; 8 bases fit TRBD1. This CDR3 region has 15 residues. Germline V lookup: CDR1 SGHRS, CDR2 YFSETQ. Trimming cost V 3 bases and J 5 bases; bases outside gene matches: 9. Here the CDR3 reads CASSSQGGGDTEAFF. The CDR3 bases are TGCGCCAGCAGCTCACAGGGGGGTGGGGATACTGAAGCTTTCTTT. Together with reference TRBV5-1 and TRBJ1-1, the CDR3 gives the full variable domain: KAGVTQTPRYLIKTRGQQVTLSCSPISGHRSVSWYQQTPGQGLQFLFEYFSETQRNKGNFPGRFSGRQFSNSRSEMNVSTLELGDSALYLCASSSQGGGDTEAFFGQGTRLTVV.

This CDR3 is CASSEATSSTQYF. CDR3 DNA: TGTGCCAGCAGTGAAGCGACTAGCAGCACGCAGTATTTT. This chain links TRBV2 with TRBJ2-3; 7 bases map to TRBD2. CDR1 and CDR2 (germline): SNHLY, FYNNEI. V lost 0 bases and J lost 9; bases outside the gene matches: 3. The CDR3 has 13 residues.

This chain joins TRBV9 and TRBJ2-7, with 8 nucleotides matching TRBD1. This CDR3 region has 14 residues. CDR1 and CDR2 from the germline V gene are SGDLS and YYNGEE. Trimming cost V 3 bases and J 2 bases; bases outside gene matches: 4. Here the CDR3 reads CASSAPDRAYEQYF. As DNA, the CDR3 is TGTGCCAGCAGCGCCCCGGACAGGGCCTACGAGCAGTACTTC.

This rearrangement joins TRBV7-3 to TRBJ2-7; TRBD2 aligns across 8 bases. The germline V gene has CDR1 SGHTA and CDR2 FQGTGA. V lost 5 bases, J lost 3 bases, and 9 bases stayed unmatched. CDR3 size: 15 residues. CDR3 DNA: TGTGCCAGCAGCCCAGGGGCTAGCGGGTTCTACGAGCAGTACTTC. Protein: CASSPGASGFYEQYF.

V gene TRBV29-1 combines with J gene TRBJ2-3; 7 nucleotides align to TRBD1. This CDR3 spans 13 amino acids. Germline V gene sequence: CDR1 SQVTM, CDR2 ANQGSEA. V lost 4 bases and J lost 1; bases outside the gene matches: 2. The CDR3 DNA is TGCAGCGTTGCGCAGGGGGGCACAGATACGCAGTATTTT. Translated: CSVAQGGTDTQYF.

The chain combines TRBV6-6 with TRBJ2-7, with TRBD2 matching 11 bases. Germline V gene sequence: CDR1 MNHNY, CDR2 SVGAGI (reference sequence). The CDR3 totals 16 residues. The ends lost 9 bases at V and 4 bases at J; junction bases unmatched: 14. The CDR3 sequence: CARVTSGGPLLYEQYF. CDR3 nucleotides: TGTGCCAGAGTTACTAGCGGGGGACCCCTCTTGTACGAGCAGTACTTC.

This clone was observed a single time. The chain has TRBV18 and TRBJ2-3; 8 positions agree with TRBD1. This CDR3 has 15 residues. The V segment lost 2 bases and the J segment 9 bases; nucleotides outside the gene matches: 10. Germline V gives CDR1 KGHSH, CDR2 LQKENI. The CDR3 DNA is TGTGCCAGCTCACCAGACAGGGGCGGGATGGAGACGCAGTATTTT. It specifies CASSPDRGGMETQYF.

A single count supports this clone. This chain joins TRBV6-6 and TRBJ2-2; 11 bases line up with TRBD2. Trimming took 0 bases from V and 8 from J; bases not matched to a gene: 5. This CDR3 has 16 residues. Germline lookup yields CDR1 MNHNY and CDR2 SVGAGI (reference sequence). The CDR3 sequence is CASSYSLAGVGGELFF. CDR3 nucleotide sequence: TGTGCCAGCAGTTACTCACTAGCGGGAGTGGGTGGGGAGCTGTTTTTT.

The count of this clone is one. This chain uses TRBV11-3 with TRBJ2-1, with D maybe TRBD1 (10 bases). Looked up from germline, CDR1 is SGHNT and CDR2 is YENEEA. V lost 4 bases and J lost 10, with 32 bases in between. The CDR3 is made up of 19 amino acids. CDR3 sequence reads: CASSSGTGVMSSGRREQFF. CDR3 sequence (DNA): TGTGCCAGCAGCTCCGGGACAGGGGTGATGAGTAGCGGGAGAAGGGAGCAGTTCTTC.

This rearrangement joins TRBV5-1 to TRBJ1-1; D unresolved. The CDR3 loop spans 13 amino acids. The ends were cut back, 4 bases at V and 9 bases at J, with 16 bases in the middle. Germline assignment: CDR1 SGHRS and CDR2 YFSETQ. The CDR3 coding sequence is TGCGCCAGCAGCCGGAGGGAGGGAGATCAAGCTTTCTTT. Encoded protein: CASSRREGDQAFF.

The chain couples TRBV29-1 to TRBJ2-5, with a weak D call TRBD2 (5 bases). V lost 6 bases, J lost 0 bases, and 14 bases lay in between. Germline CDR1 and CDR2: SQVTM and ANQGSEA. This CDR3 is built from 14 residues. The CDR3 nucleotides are TGCAGCGTCTCGGGCGGGCCTTACCAAGAGACCCAGTACTTC. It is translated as CSVSGGPYQETQYF.

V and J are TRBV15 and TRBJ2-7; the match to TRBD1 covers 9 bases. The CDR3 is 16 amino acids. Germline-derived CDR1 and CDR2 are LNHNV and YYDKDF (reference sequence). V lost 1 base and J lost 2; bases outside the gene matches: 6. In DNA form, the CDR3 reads TGTGCCACCAGCAGAGGTCGGACAGGGGAGGCCTACGAGCAGTACTTC. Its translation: CATSRGRTGEAYEQYF.

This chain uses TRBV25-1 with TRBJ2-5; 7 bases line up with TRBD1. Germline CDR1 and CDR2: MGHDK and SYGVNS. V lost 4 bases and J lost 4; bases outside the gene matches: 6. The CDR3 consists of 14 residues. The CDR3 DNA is TGTGCCAGCAGTGTAACAGGGGTTGCAGAGACCCAGTACTTC. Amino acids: CASSVTGVAETQYF. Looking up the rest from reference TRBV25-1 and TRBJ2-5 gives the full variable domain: EADIYQTPRYLVIGTGKKITLECSQTMGHDKMYWYQQDPGMELHLIHYSYGVNSTEKGDLSSESTVSRIRTEHFPLTLESARPSHTSQYLCASSVTGVAETQYFGPGTRLLVL.